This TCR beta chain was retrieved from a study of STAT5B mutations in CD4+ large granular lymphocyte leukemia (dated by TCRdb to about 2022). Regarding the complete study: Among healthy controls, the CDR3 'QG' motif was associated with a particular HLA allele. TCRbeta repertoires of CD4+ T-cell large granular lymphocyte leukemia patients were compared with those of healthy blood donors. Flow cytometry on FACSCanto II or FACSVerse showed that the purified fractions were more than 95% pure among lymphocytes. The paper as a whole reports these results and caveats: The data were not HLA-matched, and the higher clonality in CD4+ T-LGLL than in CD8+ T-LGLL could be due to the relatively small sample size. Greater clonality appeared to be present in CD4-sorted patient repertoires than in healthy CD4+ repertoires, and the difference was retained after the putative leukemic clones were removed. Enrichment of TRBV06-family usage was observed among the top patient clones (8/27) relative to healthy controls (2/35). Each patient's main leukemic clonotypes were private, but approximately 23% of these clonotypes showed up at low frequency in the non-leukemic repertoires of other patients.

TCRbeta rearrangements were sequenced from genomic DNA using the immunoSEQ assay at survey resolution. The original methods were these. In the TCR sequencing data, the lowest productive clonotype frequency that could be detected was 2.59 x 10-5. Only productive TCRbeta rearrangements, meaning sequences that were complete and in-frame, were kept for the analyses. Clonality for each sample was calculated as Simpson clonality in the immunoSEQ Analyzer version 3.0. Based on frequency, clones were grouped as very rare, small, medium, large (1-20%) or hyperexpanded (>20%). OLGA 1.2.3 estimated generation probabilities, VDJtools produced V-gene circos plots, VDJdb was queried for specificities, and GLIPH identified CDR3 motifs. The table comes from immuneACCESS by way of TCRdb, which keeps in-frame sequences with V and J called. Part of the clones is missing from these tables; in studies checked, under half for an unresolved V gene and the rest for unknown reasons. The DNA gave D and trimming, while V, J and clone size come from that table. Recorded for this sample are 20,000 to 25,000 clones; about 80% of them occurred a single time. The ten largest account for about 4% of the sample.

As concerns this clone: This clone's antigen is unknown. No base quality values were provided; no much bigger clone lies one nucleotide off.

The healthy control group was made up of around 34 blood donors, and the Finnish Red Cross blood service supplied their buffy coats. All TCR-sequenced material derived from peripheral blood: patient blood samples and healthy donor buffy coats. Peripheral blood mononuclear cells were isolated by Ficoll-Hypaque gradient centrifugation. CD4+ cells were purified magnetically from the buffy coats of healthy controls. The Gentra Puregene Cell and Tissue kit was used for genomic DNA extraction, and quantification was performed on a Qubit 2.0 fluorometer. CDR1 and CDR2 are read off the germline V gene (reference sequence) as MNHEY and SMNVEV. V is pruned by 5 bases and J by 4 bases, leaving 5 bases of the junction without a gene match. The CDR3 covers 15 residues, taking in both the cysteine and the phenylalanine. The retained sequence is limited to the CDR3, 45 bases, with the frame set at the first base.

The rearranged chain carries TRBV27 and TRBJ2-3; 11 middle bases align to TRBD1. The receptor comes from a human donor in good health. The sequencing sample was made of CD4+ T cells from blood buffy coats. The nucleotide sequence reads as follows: TGTGCCAGCAGTCTCCGGGACAGGGGGGCAGATACGCAGTATTTT. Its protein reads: CASSLRDRGADTQYF.